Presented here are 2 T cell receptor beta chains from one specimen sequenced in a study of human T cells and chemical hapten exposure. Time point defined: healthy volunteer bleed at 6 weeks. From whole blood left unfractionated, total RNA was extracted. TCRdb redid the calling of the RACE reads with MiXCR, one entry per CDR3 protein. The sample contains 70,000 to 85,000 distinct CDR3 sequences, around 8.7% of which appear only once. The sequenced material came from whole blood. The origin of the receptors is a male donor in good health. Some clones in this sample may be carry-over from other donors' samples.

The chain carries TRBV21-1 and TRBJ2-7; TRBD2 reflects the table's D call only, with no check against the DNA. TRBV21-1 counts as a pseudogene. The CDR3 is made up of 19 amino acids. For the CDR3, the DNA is TGTGCCAGCAGCAAAGTCTTTCCAGCGGGAGTATCAGAGTCCTACGAGCAGTACTTC. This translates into CASSKVFPAGVSESYEQYF.

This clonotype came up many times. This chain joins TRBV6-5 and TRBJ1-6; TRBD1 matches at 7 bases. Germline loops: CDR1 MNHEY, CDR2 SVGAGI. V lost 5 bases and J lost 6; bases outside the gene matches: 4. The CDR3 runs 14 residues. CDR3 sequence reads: CASSLDRVNSPLHF. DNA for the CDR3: TGTGCCAGCAGTCTCGACAGGGTTAATTCACCCCTCCACTTT.